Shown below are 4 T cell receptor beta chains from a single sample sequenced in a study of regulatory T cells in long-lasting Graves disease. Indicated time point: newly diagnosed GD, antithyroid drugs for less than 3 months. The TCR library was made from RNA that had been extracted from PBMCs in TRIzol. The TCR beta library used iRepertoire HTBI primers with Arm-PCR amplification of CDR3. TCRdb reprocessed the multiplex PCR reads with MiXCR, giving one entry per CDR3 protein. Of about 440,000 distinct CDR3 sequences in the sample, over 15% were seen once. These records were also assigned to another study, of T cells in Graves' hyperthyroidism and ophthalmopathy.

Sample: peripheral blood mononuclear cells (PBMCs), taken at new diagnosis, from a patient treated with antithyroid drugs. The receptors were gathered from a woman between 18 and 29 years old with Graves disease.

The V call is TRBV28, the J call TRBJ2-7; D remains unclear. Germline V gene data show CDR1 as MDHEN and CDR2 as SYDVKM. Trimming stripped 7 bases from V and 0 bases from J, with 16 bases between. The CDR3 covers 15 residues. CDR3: CASMSPPDYSYEQYF. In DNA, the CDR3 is TGTGCCAGCATGTCACCTCCGGATTACTCCTACGAGCAGTACTTC. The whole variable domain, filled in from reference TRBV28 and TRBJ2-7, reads DVKVTQSSRYLVKRTGEKVFLECVQDMDHENMFWYRQDPGLGLRLIYFSYDVKMKEKGDIPEGYSVSREKKERFSLILESASTNQTSMYLCASMSPPDYSYEQYFGPGTRLTVT.

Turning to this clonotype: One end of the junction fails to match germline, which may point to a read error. The CDR3: CASSIGQGLQETQYF. In DNA, the CDR3 is TGTGCTAGCAGCATCGGACAGGGCCTCCAAGAGACCCAGTACTTC. The chain employs TRBV7-7 and TRBJ2-5; the match to TRBD1 covers 8 bases. The CDR3 runs to 15 residues. Germline CDR1 reads SSHAT; CDR2 reads FNYEAQ (reference sequence).

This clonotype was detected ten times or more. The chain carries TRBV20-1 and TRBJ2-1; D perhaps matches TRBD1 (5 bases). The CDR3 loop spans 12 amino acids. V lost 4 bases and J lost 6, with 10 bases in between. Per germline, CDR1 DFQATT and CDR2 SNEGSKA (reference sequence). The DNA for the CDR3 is TGCAGTGCTATAAGCACAGGCAATGAGCAGTTCTTC. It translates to CSAISTGNEQFF.

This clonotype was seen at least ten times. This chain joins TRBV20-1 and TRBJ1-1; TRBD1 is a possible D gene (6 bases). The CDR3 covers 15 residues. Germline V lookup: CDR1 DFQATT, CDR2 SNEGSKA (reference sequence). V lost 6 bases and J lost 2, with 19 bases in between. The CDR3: CSARSSGTTNTEAFF. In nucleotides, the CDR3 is TGCAGTGCACGGAGCTCCGGGACAACTAACACTGAAGCTTTCTTT.